This T cell receptor beta chain was recorded in a study of T cell responses to AZD1222 COVID-19 vaccine. TCRdb keeps only in-frame clones here, not all; method: immunoSEQ multiplex PCR. The sample has over 85,000 clones; about 94% are singletons. Findings and caveats of the study: Spike-specific TCR breadth and depth went up after people got two AZD1222 doses.

Turning to this clone: Its specificity is not known.

CDR1 is MNHEY, CDR2 SMNVEV, per germline (reference sequence). V was pared by 3 bases and J by 3 bases, with 15 bases between. The CDR3 sequence is 17 residues long. J is TRBJ1-6 and V is TRBV27, with D hard to call. The starting material was peripheral blood, obtained 28 days after the second AZD1222 dose. The source is an adult who received the AZD1222 COVID-19 vaccine. Written as DNA, the CDR3 is TGTGCCAGCAGTTTTGAGTCTTGGCATCGCTATAATTCACCCCTCCACTTT. Translated: CASSFESWHRYNSPLHF.